The T cell receptor (beta chain) described here comes from a study of PD-1 blockade in classical Hodgkin lymphoma. Overall study findings and caveats: Newly diagnosed patients were said to have less baseline TCR diversity than healthy donors did. Only CD4+ TCR diversity, not CD8+, had risen significantly by C4D1.

Generated by immunoSEQ multiplex PCR, the TCRdb table keeps only in-frame clones and is missing some. Of tens of thousands of clones listed, 80% to 90% are singletons. Every patient relapsed after autologous stem cell transplantation, and brentuximab vedotin exposure varied. The CDR3 runs 13 residues. Per germline, CDR1 SNHLY and CDR2 FYNNEI. The V end lost 1 base, the J end lost 3 bases, and 6 bases lay between the germline ends. Remarks on this clone: Its antigen is as yet unknown.

V and J are TRBV2 and TRBJ1-2; D not resolved. The material sequenced was peripheral blood mononuclear cells (PBMCs), taken at baseline. This receptor was obtained from a human donor with classical Hodgkin lymphoma. Here the CDR3 reads CASSEGLDYGYTF. CDR3 coding DNA: TGTGCCAGCAGTGAAGGGCTGGACTATGGCTACACCTTC.